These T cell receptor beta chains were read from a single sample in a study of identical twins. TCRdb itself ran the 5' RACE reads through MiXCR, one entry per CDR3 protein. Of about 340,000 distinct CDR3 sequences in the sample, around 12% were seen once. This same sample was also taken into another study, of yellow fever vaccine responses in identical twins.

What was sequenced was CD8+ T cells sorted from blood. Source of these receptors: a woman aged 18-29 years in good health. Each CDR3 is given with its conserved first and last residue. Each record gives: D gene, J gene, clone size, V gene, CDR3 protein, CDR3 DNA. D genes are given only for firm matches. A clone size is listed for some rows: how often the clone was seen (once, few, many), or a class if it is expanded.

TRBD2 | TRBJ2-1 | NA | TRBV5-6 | CASSPGGLAGSAIDEQFF | TGTGCCAGCAGCCCCGGGGGTCTAGCGGGCTCCGCGATCGATGAACAGTTCTTC
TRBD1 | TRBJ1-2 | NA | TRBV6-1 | CASSPDRGGLYGYTF | TGTGCCAGCAGCCCCGACAGGGGTGGGTTATACGGCTACACCTTC
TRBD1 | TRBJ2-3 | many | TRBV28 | CASSPRDRRSTDTQYF | TGTGCCAGCAGCCCAAGGGACAGGCGGAGCACGGATACGCAGTATTTT
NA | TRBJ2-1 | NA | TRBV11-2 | CASSLDRWPGTDYNEQFF | TGTGCCAGCAGCTTAGATCGCTGGCCCGGGACCGACTACAATGAGCAGTTCTTC
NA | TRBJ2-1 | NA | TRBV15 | CATSRDPNRVMSSYNEQFF | TGTGCCACCAGCAGAGATCCTAACAGGGTGATGAGCTCCTACAATGAGCAGTTCTTC
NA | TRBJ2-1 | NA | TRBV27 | CASTKVASSYNEQFF | TGTGCCAGCACGAAGGTGGCAAGCTCCTACAATGAGCAGTTCTTC
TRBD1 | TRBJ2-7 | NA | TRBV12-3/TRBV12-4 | CASRGGLPYPYEQYF | TGTGCCAGCAGAGGGGGCCTCCCTTATCCCTACGAGCAGTACTTC
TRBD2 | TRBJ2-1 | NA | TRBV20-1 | CSARRSLGLADVYNEQFF | TGCAGTGCTAGAAGGAGCCTGGGACTAGCGGACGTTTACAATGAGCAGTTCTTC
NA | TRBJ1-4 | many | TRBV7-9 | CASSPTDLEKLFF | TGTGCCAGCAGCCCGACAGACTTGGAAAAACTGTTTTTT
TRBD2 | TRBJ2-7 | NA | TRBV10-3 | CAISESGLAGVDEQYF | TGTGCCATCAGTGAGTCTGGACTAGCGGGAGTCGACGAGCAGTACTTC
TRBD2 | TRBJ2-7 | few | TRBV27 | CASTNRLAGSYEQYF | TGTGCCAGCACCAATCGGCTAGCGGGCTCCTACGAGCAGTACTTC
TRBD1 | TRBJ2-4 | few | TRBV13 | CASSPAGGIQYF | TGTGCCAGCAGTCCCGCAGGGGGCATTCAGTACTTC
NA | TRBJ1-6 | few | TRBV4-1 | CASSQDANSPLHF | TGCGCCAGCAGCCAAGACGCTAATTCACCCCTCCACTTT
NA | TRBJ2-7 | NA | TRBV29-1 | CSVEAGLPGVYEQYF | TGCAGCGTTGAAGCAGGACTGCCTGGGGTATACGAGCAGTACTTC
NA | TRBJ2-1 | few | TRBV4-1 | CASSQPNNEQFF | TGCGCCAGCAGCCAACCTAACAATGAGCAGTTCTTC
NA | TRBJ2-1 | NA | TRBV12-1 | CASSFPGLAREDSRRAYSYNEQFF | TGTGCCAGCAGCTTTCCGGGACTAGCGAGAGAAGACAGCCGAAGGGCATACTCCTACAATGAGCAGTTCTTC
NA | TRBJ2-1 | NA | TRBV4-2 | CASSQDWAGTPFSNEQFF | TGTGCCAGCAGCCAAGATTGGGCAGGGACCCCTTTTTCAAATGAGCAGTTCTTC
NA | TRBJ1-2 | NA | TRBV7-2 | CASSLRGVYGYTF | TGTGCCAGCAGCTTAAGAGGGGTCTATGGCTACACCTTC
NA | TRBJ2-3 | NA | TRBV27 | CASRLPAVSDTQYF | TGTGCCAGCAGACTACCAGCGGTTTCAGATACGCAGTATTTT
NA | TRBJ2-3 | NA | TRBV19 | CASGDPAGTDTQYF | TGTGCCAGTGGGGACCCGGCGGGAACAGACACGCAGTATTTT
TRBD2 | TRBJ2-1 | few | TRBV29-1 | CSVGGGLEQFF | TGCAGCGTTGGGGGGGGACTTGAGCAGTTCTTC
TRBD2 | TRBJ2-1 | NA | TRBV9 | CASSVGSSGSSHEQFF | TGTGCCAGCAGCGTAGGATCTAGCGGGAGCAGCCATGAGCAGTTCTTC
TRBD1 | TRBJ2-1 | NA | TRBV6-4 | CASSERDSPNEQFF | TGTGCCAGCAGTGAGAGGGACAGTCCCAATGAGCAGTTCTTC
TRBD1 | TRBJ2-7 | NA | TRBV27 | CASSLTGLYEQYF | TGTGCCAGCAGTTTGACAGGGTTGTACGAGCAGTACTTC
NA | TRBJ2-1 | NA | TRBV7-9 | CASSPKGPNNEQFF | TGTGCCAGCAGCCCCAAGGGGCCCAACAATGAGCAGTTCTTC
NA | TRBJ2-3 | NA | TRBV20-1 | CSARAQGGPDTQYF | TGCAGTGCTAGGGCTCAGGGGGGCCCAGATACGCAGTATTTT
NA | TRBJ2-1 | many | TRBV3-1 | CASSLVTGYNEQFF | TGTGCCAGCAGCCTAGTAACGGGTTACAATGAGCAGTTCTTC
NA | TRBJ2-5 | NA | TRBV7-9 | CASSSSQEGVRETQYF | TGTGCCAGCAGCTCGAGTCAGGAGGGGGTCCGGGAGACCCAGTACTTC
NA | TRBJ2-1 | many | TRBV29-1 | CSVDGSSYNEQFF | TGCAGCGTTGACGGGAGCTCCTACAATGAGCAGTTCTTC
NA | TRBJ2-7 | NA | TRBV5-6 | CASSARDTTQYF | TGTGCCAGCAGCGCCCGGGACACAACGCAGTACTTC
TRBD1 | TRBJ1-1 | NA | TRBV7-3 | CASSFTGGINTEAFF | TGTGCCAGCAGTTTTACAGGGGGCATCAACACTGAAGCTTTCTTT
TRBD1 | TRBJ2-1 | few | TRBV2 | CASINSGQGSYNEQFF | TGTGCCAGCATAAACTCGGGACAGGGATCCTACAATGAGCAGTTCTTC
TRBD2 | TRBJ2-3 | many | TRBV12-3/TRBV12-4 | CASSSLGRGDTDTQYF | TGTGCCAGCAGTAGTCTTGGGCGGGGGGACACAGATACGCAGTATTTT
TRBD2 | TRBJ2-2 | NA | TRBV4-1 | CASSQGLANTGELFF | TGCGCCAGCAGCCAGGGACTAGCGAACACCGGGGAGCTGTTTTTT
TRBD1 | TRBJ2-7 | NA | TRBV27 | CASSPSRGPLGEQYF | TGTGCCAGCAGCCCCTCCAGGGGGCCTCTGGGTGAGCAGTACTTC
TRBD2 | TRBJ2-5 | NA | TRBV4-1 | CASSQAGLAGETQYF | TGCGCCAGCAGCCAAGCGGGACTAGCGGGAGAGACCCAGTACTTC
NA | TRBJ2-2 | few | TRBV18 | CASSPLGQPNTGELFF | TGTGCCAGCTCACCGCTCGGACAGCCGAACACCGGGGAGCTGTTTTTT